This T cell receptor (beta chain) emerged from a study of cytomegalovirus exposure and HLA in healthy donors. Study in general: An early data release held some 85 million unique TCRs from HLA-typed donors.

Study results and caveats: Reports indicated that the classifier achieved high specificity and sensitivity in diagnosing cytomegalovirus status. Most TCR sequences proved rare, with some public TCRs found in many donors. A later analysis appeared to link common viral pathogens to several of the most significant clusters.

PCR involved 60 Vbeta and 13 Jbeta primers. Sequencing was performed with immunoSEQ multiplex PCR; in TCRdb, only in-frame clones are kept and a portion is missing. The sample lists 200,000 or so clones; roughly four fifths were seen once. Trimming cost V 6 bases and J 3 bases, with 15 bases left between them. Germline V CDR1 and CDR2: MDHEN, SYDVKM. The length of the CDR3 is 15 residues. As regards this clone: What it binds is unknown.

This chain connects TRBV28 to TRBJ1-3; D gene ambiguous. The specimen was PBMCs. The source is a young woman in good health and CMV-seropositive. Here the CDR3 DNA reads TGTGCCAGCAGCCGTGCGGGGTCTCATGGAAACACCATATATTTT. Its protein product is CASSRAGSHGNTIYF.